Below, 15 T cell receptor beta chains from the same sample are listed, as sequenced in a study of T cell responses to AZD1222 COVID-19 vaccine. Repertoires were generated with immunoSEQ multiplex PCR, while TCRdb's copy carries only in-frame clones and drops some. This sample has roughly 86,000 clones, with 85% found just once. The sample consisted of peripheral blood, taken 28 days after the second AZD1222 dose. The origin of the receptors is an adult who received the AZD1222 COVID-19 vaccine.

This chain links TRBV4-3 with TRBJ1-2; no reliable D call. Germline-derived CDR1 and CDR2 are LGHNA and YSLEER. V lost 4 bases, J lost 0 bases, and 15 bases lay in between. This CDR3 contains 16 residues. In DNA form, the CDR3 reads TGCGCCAGCAGCCCCGGGTTCGGTCGAGCTAACTATGGCTACACCTTC. Translated, it gives CASSPGFGRANYGYTF.

Only one count was recorded for this clone. This chain joins TRBV3-1 (or the pseudogene TRBV3-2) and TRBJ2-7; 9 bases fit TRBD1. The CDR3 has 15 amino acids. Germline V gene data show CDR1 as LGHDT and CDR2 as YNNKEL (reference sequence). J was trimmed by 3 bases and V by 5 bases; bases with no gene match: 8. CDR3 sequence (DNA): TGTGCCAGCAGCACAACAGGGGGCCCCCTCTACGAGCAGTACTTC. Protein product: CASSTTGGPLYEQYF.

This chain uses TRBV3-1 (or the pseudogene TRBV3-2) with TRBJ2-2; D perhaps matches TRBD2 (5 bases). Trimming removed 0 bases at V and 9 bases at J, with 11 bases between. CDR1 is LGHDT, CDR2 YNNKEL, per germline (reference sequence). The CDR3 length is 14 residues. In nucleotides, the CDR3 is TGTGCCAGCAGCCAAGAACCGGGAAGCCGGGAGCTGTTTTTT. It encodes CASSQEPGSRELFF.

The chain combines TRBV11-1 with TRBJ2-7; D unresolved. The germline CDR1 and CDR2 sequences are SGHAT and FQDESV (reference sequence). The CDR3 covers 16 residues. Trimming took off 2 bases at V and 0 bases at J, with 14 bases between the two ends. The CDR3 DNA sequence: TGTGCCAGCAGCTTACTAGGAAACAAATTCTCCTACGAGCAGTACTTC. This translates into CASSLLGNKFSYEQYF.

The rearrangement links TRBV19 to TRBJ1-2, with no clear D. V gave up 9 bases and J gave up 0 bases, with 17 bases separating them. CDR1 and CDR2 (germline): LNHDA, SQIVND (reference sequence). This CDR3 spans 15 amino acids. Here the CDR3 reads CASHPHEGPNYGYTF. Written as DNA, the CDR3 is TGTGCCAGCCACCCCCATGAAGGACCTAACTATGGCTACACCTTC.

V and J are TRBV10-3 and TRBJ1-2; TRBD1 might be the D (5 bases). Germline V CDR1 and CDR2: ENHRY, SYGVKD. With 7 bases removed from V and 8 bases from J, the gap between germline ends came to 17 bases. The CDR3 length is 13 residues. The CDR3 reads CAINGDLIGGYTF. CDR3 nucleotides: TGTGCCATCAATGGGGACCTGATCGGCGGCTACACCTTC.

This chain connects TRBV19 to TRBJ2-7, with 9 bases that match TRBD1. Losses at the gene ends were 7 bases for V and 2 bases for J; bases not matched to a gene: 6. The germline V gene has CDR1 LNHDA and CDR2 SQIVND (reference sequence). This CDR3 is 14 amino acids long. CDR3 region: CASKFGQGPYEQYF. The CDR3 DNA reads TGTGCCAGTAAGTTTGGACAGGGGCCCTACGAGCAGTACTTC.

The CDR3 region has the DNA TGTGCCAGCAGCTTAACGGCAGGGGAAGGCAATCAGCCCCAGCATTTT. Amino acids: CASSLTAGEGNQPQHF. V is TRBV7-2 and J is TRBJ1-5; D is possibly TRBD1 (6 bases). The CDR3 totals 16 residues. Germline loops: CDR1 SGHTA, CDR2 FQGNSA. V dropped 2 bases and J dropped 2 bases, with 13 bases sitting between them.

The genes are TRBV5-1 and TRBJ1-1; TRBD1 aligns across 9 bases. The V and J ends lost 0 bases and 7 bases, in that order; junction bases with no gene match: 7. The germline V gene encodes CDR1 SGHRS and CDR2 YFSETQ. CDR3 length equals 15 residues. The CDR3 DNA sequence: TGCGCCAGCAGCTTGGAGGATGGACAGGGGCATGAAGCTTTCTTT. It yields the protein CASSLEDGQGHEAFF. Complete variable domain (other parts from reference TRBV5-1 and TRBJ1-1): KAGVTQTPRYLIKTRGQQVTLSCSPISGHRSVSWYQQTPGQGLQFLFEYFSETQRNKGNFPGRFSGRQFSNSRSEMNVSTLELGDSALYLCASSLEDGQGHEAFFGQGTRLTVV.

This clone has a single count. The rearrangement uses TRBV30 and TRBJ2-3, with 7 bases matching TRBD1. Germline V lookup: CDR1 GTSNPN, CDR2 SVGIG (reference sequence). Unmatched junction bases numbered 5, after V lost 5 bases and J lost 6 bases. This CDR3 has 12 residues. DNA for the CDR3: TGTGCCTGGCGAGGGGGCTACGATACGCAGTATTTT. Protein product: CAWRGGYDTQYF.

The V and J genes are TRBV4-1 and TRBJ2-5; no definite D call. V was cut by 0 bases and J by 5 bases, with 4 bases left in between. The CDR3 extends over 12 amino acids. The V gene's germline CDR1 is MGHRA and CDR2 YSYEKL. CDR3 sequence (DNA): TGCGCCAGCAGCCAAGATTTTGAGACCCAGTACTTC. Translating gives CASSQDFETQYF.

The chain joins TRBV6-6 to TRBJ1-1; tentative D call: TRBD1 (5 bases). Per germline, CDR1 MNHNY and CDR2 SVGAGI (reference sequence). CDR3 length equals 13 residues. Trimming cost V 7 bases and J 0 bases, with 9 bases left between them. The CDR3 nucleotides read TGTGCCAGCATCGGGGCCATGAACACTGAAGCTTTCTTT. Translation: CASIGAMNTEAFF.

This chain connects TRBV5-1 to TRBJ2-5; tentative D call: TRBD2 (5 bases). V gave up 0 bases and J gave up 5 bases, with 8 bases separating them. Germline V CDR1 and CDR2: SGHRS, YFSETQ. The CDR3 runs to 13 residues. Here the CDR3 DNA reads TGCGCCAGCAGCTTGGGGGAGAGGGAGACCCAGTACTTC. As protein: CASSLGERETQYF.

The chain couples TRBV7-2 to TRBJ2-7; D is unresolved. V was cut by 2 bases and J by 2 bases, with 13 bases left in between. The germline gives CDR1 SGHTA, CDR2 FQGNSA. The CDR3 extends over 15 amino acids. The CDR3 DNA reads as TGTGCCAGCAGCTTAATGTCAGCCACTACCTACGAGCAGTACTTC. Encoded protein: CASSLMSATTYEQYF.

This chain uses TRBV9 with TRBJ1-6; TRBD1 aligns across 9 bases. J gave up 8 bases and V 3 bases, and 3 bases lay outside the gene matches. The CDR3 is made up of 14 amino acids. The germline gives CDR1 SGDLS, CDR2 YYNGEE. DNA of the CDR3: TGTGCCAGCAGCGAGGGACAGGGTTATTCACCCCTCCACTTT. It specifies CASSEGQGYSPLHF.